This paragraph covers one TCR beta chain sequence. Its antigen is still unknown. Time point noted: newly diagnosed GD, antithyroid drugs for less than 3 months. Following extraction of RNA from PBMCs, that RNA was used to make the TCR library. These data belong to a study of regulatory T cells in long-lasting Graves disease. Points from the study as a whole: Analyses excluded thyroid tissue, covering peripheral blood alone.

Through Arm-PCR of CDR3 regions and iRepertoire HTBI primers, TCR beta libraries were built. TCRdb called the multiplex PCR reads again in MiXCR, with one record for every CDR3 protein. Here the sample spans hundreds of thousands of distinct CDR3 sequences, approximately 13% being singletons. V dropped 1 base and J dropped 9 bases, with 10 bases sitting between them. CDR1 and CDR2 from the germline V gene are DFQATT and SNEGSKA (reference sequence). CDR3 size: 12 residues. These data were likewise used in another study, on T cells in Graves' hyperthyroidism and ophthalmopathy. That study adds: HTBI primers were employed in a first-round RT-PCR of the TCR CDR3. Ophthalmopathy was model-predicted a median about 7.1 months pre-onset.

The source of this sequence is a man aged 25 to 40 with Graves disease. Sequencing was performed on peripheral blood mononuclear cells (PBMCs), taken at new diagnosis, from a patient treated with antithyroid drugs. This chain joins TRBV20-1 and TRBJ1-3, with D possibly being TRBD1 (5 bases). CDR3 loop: CSARVQGGTIYF. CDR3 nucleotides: TGCAGTGCTAGAGTGCAGGGAGGCACCATATATTTT.